This TCR beta chain is from a study of OX40 agonist ivuxolimab in advanced cancers. The CDR3 loop spans 11 amino acids. Trimming shortened V by 5 bases and J by 2 bases, and 4 bases separated the two germline ends. From germline, CDR1 is MNHEY and CDR2 SVGAGI. Some clones are missing from TCRdb's copy, which holds only in-frame ones; the method was immunoSEQ multiplex PCR. Of roughly 92,000 clones in the sample, more than 75% are singletons; the top ten hold 0.7% to 0.95%. The sequences come from CD4+ or CD8+ T cells sorted from blood, collected in a trial of the OX40 agonist ivuxolimab. The chain couples TRBV6-5 to TRBJ2-7; no definite D call. The receptor was derived from an adult with an advanced solid tumor such as melanoma, head and neck, liver or kidney cancer. This chain's CDR3 is CASSGAYEQYF. CDR3 DNA: TGTGCCAGCAGTGGGGCCTACGAGCAGTACTTC.